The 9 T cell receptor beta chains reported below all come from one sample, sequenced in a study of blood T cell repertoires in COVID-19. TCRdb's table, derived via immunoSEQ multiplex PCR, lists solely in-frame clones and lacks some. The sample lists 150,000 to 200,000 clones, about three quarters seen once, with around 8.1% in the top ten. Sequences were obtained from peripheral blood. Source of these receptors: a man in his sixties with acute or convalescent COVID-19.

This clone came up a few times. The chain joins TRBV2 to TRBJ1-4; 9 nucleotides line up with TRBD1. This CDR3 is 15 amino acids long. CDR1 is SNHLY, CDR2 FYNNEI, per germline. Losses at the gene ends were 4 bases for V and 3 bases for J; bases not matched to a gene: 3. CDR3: CASSARDRANEKLFF. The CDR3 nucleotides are TGTGCCAGCAGTGCCCGGGACAGGGCTAATGAAAAACTGTTTTTT.

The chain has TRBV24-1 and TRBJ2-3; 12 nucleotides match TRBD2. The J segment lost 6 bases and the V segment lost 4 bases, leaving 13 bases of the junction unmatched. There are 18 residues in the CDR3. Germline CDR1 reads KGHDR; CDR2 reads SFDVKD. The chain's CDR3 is CATSDPRLAGVPSDTQYF. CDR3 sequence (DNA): TGTGCCACCAGTGACCCCAGACTAGCGGGGGTTCCCTCCGATACGCAGTATTTT.

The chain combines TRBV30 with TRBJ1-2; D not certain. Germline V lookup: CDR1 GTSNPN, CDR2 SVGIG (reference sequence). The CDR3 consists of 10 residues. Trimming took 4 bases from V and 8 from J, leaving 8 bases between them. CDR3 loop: CAWKVVGYTF. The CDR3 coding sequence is TGTGCCTGGAAAGTAGTCGGCTACACCTTC.

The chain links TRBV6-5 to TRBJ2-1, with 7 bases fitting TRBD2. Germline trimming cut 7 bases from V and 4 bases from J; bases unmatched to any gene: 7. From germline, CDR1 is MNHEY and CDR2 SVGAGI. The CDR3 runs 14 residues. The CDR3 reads CASTPSGGYNEQFF. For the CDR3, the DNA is TGTGCCAGCACGCCCTCGGGGGGATACAATGAGCAGTTCTTC.

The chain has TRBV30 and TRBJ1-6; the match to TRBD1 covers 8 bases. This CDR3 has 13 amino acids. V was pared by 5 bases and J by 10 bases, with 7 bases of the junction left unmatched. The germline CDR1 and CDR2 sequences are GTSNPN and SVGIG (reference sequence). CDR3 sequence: CAWSLQGASPLHF. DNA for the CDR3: TGTGCCTGGTCCCTGCAGGGGGCCTCACCCCTCCACTTT.

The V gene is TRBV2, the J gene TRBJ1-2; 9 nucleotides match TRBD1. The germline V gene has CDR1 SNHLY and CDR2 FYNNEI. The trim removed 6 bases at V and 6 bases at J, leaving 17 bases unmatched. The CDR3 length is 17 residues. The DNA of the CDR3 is TGTGCCAGCAGCGACCCTTCGACAGGGGGAAGGGGACATGGCTACACCTTC. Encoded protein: CASSDPSTGGRGHGYTF.

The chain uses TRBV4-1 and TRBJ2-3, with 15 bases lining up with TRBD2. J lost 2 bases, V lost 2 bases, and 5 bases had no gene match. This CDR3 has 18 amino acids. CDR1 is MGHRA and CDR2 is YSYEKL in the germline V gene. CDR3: CASSQQGTSGGNTDTQYF. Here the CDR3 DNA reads TGCGCCAGCAGCCAACAAGGGACTAGCGGGGGGAACACAGATACGCAGTATTTT.

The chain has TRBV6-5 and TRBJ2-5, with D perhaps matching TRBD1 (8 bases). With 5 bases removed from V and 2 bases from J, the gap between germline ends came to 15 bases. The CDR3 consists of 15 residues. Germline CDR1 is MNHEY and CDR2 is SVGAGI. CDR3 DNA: TGTGCCAGCAGTCTTGGACAGGGAGGGCAAGAGACCCAGTACTTC. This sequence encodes CASSLGQGGQETQYF.

The CDR3 region is CASSLEGQLNQPQHF. DNA of the CDR3: TGTGCCAGCAGCCTAGAGGGACAGCTCAATCAGCCCCAGCATTTT. J is TRBJ1-5 and V is TRBV7-8; 7 positions agree with TRBD1. The CDR3 contains 15 residues. V was clipped by 5 bases and J by 3 bases; unmatched bases: 7. Germline V gene data show CDR1 as SGHVS and CDR2 as FQNEAQ.